Shown below are 8 T cell receptor beta chains from a single sample sequenced in a study of shared clonotypes between healthy human individuals. Clones were read by immunoSEQ multiplex PCR, and TCRdb kept only the in-frame ones, dropping some. Of about 230,000 clones listed, over 50% are singletons. The sequenced material came from memory CD4+ T cells sorted from blood. Subset denoted: CD45RA-negative fraction. The receptors shown here come from a young man in good health.

This clone appeared many times. The V and J genes are TRBV18 and TRBJ1-5; no definite D call. The germline gives CDR1 KGHSH, CDR2 LQKENI. V lost 5 bases, J lost 2 bases, and 13 bases lay in between. The CDR3 covers 15 residues. The CDR3 DNA reads as TGTGCCAGCTCAGTGGACCCCGAGGGCAATCAGCCCCAGCATTTT. Amino acids: CASSVDPEGNQPQHF.

The V gene is TRBV28, the J gene TRBJ1-2, with a weak D call TRBD1 (5 bases). The CDR3 is made up of 13 amino acids. Trimming took 6 bases from V and 3 from J, leaving 11 bases between them. Germline V gives CDR1 MDHEN, CDR2 SYDVKM. The CDR3 here is CASSNQGYYGYTF. The CDR3 bases are TGTGCCAGCAGCAACCAGGGATACTATGGCTACACCTTC.

The CDR3 loop reads CASSEQENTEAFF. CDR3 nucleotide sequence: TGTGCCAGCAGTGAACAGGAGAACACTGAAGCTTTCTTT. The chain links TRBV2 to TRBJ1-1; no firm D call. V was pared by 2 bases and J by 1 base, with 5 bases between. The CDR3 covers 13 residues. The V gene's germline CDR1 is SNHLY and CDR2 FYNNEI.

This clone is medium-sized within its sample. This chain links TRBV7-9 with TRBJ2-7; TRBD2 aligns across 7 bases. The V gene's germline CDR1 is SEHNR and CDR2 FQNEAQ (reference sequence). V lost 5 bases and J lost 3; bases outside the gene matches: 10. The CDR3 spans 15 residues. The CDR3 DNA reads as TGTGCCAGCAGCCCCGAGCGGGGCGCCCTCTACGAGCAGTACTTC. Encoded protein: CASSPERGALYEQYF.

This clone was counted between two and nine times. The J gene is TRBJ1-5, the V gene TRBV6-5, with 9 positions matching TRBD1. After removal of 5 bases from V and 2 bases from J, the junction contained 1 base not matched to a gene. The CDR3 is 14 amino acids. Germline CDR1 MNHEY, CDR2 SVGAGI. CDR3 in DNA: TGTGCCAGCAGTACAGGGGGCCGCAATCAGCCCCAGCATTTT. Translation: CASSTGGRNQPQHF.

The V call is TRBV7-3, the J call TRBJ2-1; 10 nucleotides line up with TRBD2. The CDR3 is made up of 15 amino acids. V lost 6 bases and J lost 8; bases outside the gene matches: 10. Germline values: CDR1 SGHTA, CDR2 FQGTGA. CDR3 loop: CASRLALAGAYEQFF. CDR3 in DNA: TGTGCCAGCAGATTAGCCCTAGCGGGAGCCTATGAGCAGTTCTTC.

V gene TRBV19 combines with J gene TRBJ1-2, with TRBD1 as a possible D gene (6 bases). The CDR3 consists of 11 residues. V lost 10 bases and J lost 7, with 13 bases in between. Per germline, CDR1 LNHDA and CDR2 SQIVND (reference sequence). CDR3: CAIRGGPGYTF. CDR3 sequence (DNA): TGTGCCATTCGAGGGGGGCCTGGCTACACCTTC.

This clone was observed a handful of times. Other DNA sequences in the same sample also yield this CDR3. The V gene is TRBV7-2, the J gene TRBJ2-7; tentatively, D is TRBD2 (6 bases). CDR3 length equals 12 residues. V lost 5 bases to trimming and J lost 6 bases, with 11 bases between them. Germline V lookup: CDR1 SGHTA, CDR2 FQGNSA. CDR3 in amino acids: CASSLAGSEQYF. The DNA for the CDR3 is TGTGCCAGCAGCCTCGCGGGGTCCGAGCAGTACTTC. Complete variable domain (other parts from reference TRBV7-2 and TRBJ2-7): GAGVSQSPSNKVTEKGKDVELRCDPISGHTALYWYRQSLGQGLEFLIYFQGNSAPDKSGLPSDRFSAERTGGSVSTLTIQRTQQEDSAVYLCASSLAGSEQYFGPGTRLTVT.